This entry lists 23 T cell receptor beta chains sequenced from one sample in a study of metastatic and nonmetastatic thyroid tumors. TCRdb recomputed clones from the PCR reads via MiXCR. The sample holds 21,000 or so clones, less than 15% seen once. Patients were all untreated before their thyroid surgery. Material for sequencing was blood. The receptors stem from a male donor with papillary thyroid cancer or a benign thyroid nodule (not recorded which). Some clones in this sample may be carry-over from other donors' samples.

By its share, this clone is medium-sized. The V and J genes are TRBV24-1 and TRBJ2-1; no reliable D call. CDR1 KGHDR and CDR2 SFDVKD come from the germline V gene. CDR3 length: 12 amino acids. Trimming took off 0 bases at V and 7 bases at J, with 3 bases between the two ends. The CDR3 DNA reads as TGTGCCACCAGTGATTTGGGGAATGAGCAGTTCTTC. Encoded protein: CATSDLGNEQFF.

The table lists this clone with many counts. This rearrangement joins TRBV3-1 to TRBJ2-3, with D perhaps matching TRBD2 (5 bases). The germline V gene encodes CDR1 LGHDT and CDR2 YNNKEL (reference sequence). CDR3 length equals 17 residues. Deletions cut 1 base from V and 0 bases from J, with 14 bases between. Here the CDR3 reads CASSQGFGGPSTDTQYF. The CDR3 nucleotides read TGTGCCAGCAGCCAAGGTTTCGGCGGGCCTAGCACAGATACGCAGTATTTT.

In its sample, this clone was seen many times. The chain recombines TRBV6-1 with TRBJ2-2; the D is unclear. The CDR3 contains 13 residues. In germline, CDR1 is MNHNS, CDR2 SASEGT. V dropped 4 bases and J dropped 4 bases, with 7 bases sitting between them. CDR3 protein: CASSVSSTGELFF. CDR3 nucleotides: TGTGCCAGCAGTGTCAGTAGCACCGGGGAGCTGTTTTTT.

At least ten counts were recorded for this clone. V gene TRBV10-2 combines with J gene TRBJ2-7; maybe TRBD1 (5 bases). In germline, CDR1 is WSHSY, CDR2 SAAADI. V shed 0 bases and J shed 6 bases, with 15 bases lying between them. This CDR3 comprises 15 residues. The DNA of the CDR3 is TGCGCCAGCAGTGAGTCCTTTTGGGGCCTTGGCGAGCAGTACTTC. Encoded protein: CASSESFWGLGEQYF.

A few counts support this clone. This specimen includes other DNA sequences encoding the same CDR3. In DNA, the CDR3 is TGTGCCAGCAGTTTCGAGGGGGCGGTGGGTCCCCAGCATTTT. Translated, it gives CASSFEGAVGPQHF. The rearrangement uses TRBV28 and TRBJ1-5; 7 bases line up with TRBD1. Trimming at V came to 3 bases and at J to 10 bases, leaving 9 bases not matched to a gene. CDR3 length: 14 residues. The germline CDR1 and CDR2 sequences are MDHEN and SYDVKM.

A few counts support this clone. This chain joins TRBV2 and TRBJ2-5; D is tentatively TRBD1 or TRBD2 (5 bases each). The germline V gene has CDR1 SNHLY and CDR2 FYNNEI. This CDR3 is built from 15 residues. V dropped 5 bases and J dropped 5 bases, with 18 bases sitting between them. The chain's CDR3 is CASSWTGTYPETQYF. CDR3 bases: TGTGCCAGCAGTTGGACGGGGACCTACCCCGAGACCCAGTACTTC.

This clone was picked up a small number of times. The chain has TRBV6-2 or TRBV6-3 and TRBJ2-7, with 9 bases fitting TRBD1. The CDR3 extends over 13 amino acids. The germline V gene has CDR1 MNHEY and CDR2 SVGEGT. V shed 6 bases, J shed 6 bases, and the junction held 6 bases outside the gene matches. CDR3 loop: CASRTGQGFEQYF. The CDR3 DNA is TGTGCCAGCAGAACGGGACAGGGATTCGAGCAGTACTTC.

In its sample, this clone was seen a few times. J is TRBJ2-3 and V is TRBV27, with D uncertain. The CDR3 consists of 14 residues. Deletions cut 2 bases from V and 0 bases from J, with 6 bases between. Per germline, CDR1 MNHEY and CDR2 SMNVEV (reference sequence). This chain's CDR3 is CASSLVRSTDTQYF. CDR3 coding DNA: TGTGCCAGCAGTTTAGTCCGTAGCACAGATACGCAGTATTTT.

In this sample, this clone turned up many times. V and J are TRBV10-2 and TRBJ2-5; TRBD2 aligns across 8 bases. Germline-derived CDR1 and CDR2 are WSHSY and SAAADI. J gave up 2 bases and V 6 bases, and 8 bases lay outside the gene matches. The CDR3 length is 15 residues. The CDR3 sequence is CASSQPGTRQETQYF. CDR3 nucleotide sequence: TGCGCCAGCAGCCAGCCCGGGACTAGACAAGAGACCCAGTACTTC.

This clone is medium-sized. V and J are TRBV6-1 and TRBJ2-1; perhaps TRBD1 as D (8 bases). The CDR3 is made up of 13 amino acids. The germline V gene has CDR1 MNHNS and CDR2 SASEGT. V lost 8 bases, J lost 7 bases, and 15 bases lay in between. The CDR3: CASPGQGGNEQFF. The DNA of the CDR3 is TGTGCCAGCCCAGGACAGGGAGGGAATGAGCAGTTCTTC.

This clone is judged medium-sized. The genes are TRBV30 and TRBJ1-3, with D possibly TRBD1 on 5 matching bases. Trimming stripped 4 bases from V and 0 bases from J, with 13 bases between. Germline V lookup: CDR1 GTSNPN, CDR2 SVGIG (reference sequence). The CDR3 length is 15 residues. The CDR3 DNA reads TGTGCCTGGACAGGAGGGACCAGCTCTGGAAACACCATATATTTT. Its translation: CAWTGGTSSGNTIYF.

This clone is categorized as medium-sized. V gene TRBV30 combines with J gene TRBJ1-5; D gene unclear. Germline V gene data show CDR1 as GTSNPN and CDR2 as SVGIG (reference sequence). Deletions cut 2 bases from V and 7 bases from J, with 12 bases between. The CDR3 has 13 residues. This CDR3 reads CAWSKMAGQPQHF. CDR3 bases: TGTGCCTGGAGTAAGATGGCGGGCCAGCCCCAGCATTTT.

This clone was seen at least ten times. V gene TRBV9 combines with J gene TRBJ2-2; no definite D call. The CDR3 length is 14 residues. Trimming removed 2 bases at V and 4 bases at J, with 9 bases between. The V gene's germline CDR1 is SGDLS and CDR2 YYNGEE. CDR3 in amino acids: CASSVGLLTGELFF. The CDR3 DNA reads as TGTGCCAGCAGCGTGGGTCTACTCACCGGGGAGCTGTTTTTT.

In its sample, this clone was seen many times. This chain joins TRBV28 and TRBJ2-5; D might be TRBD1 (6 bases). Germline V gene data show CDR1 as MDHEN and CDR2 as SYDVKM. Trimming took off 3 bases at V and 5 bases at J, with 19 bases between the two ends. This CDR3 region has 16 residues. The CDR3 coding sequence is TGTGCCAGCAGTTTTTCGTCTATGTGGGGGCCGGAGACCCAGTACTTC. Amino acids: CASSFSSMWGPETQYF.

This clone appeared many times. The rearrangement joins TRBV7-9 to TRBJ1-5; D is unresolved. Germline-derived CDR1 and CDR2 are SEHNR and FQNEAQ (reference sequence). Between the trimmed V and J ends, which lost 1 base and 1 base, there was a span of 8 bases. This CDR3 has 15 amino acids. The CDR3 bases are TGTGCCAGCAGCTTAGACGGAGGAAGCAATCAGCCCCAGCATTTT. Residues: CASSLDGGSNQPQHF.

This clone was seen repeatedly, ten times or more. The chain has TRBV9 and TRBJ1-6; a possible D gene is TRBD1 (5 bases). The V end lost 3 bases, the J end lost 4 bases, and 14 bases lay between the germline ends. Per germline, CDR1 SGDLS and CDR2 YYNGEE. This CDR3 is 16 amino acids long. The CDR3: CASSGGGNQYNSPLHF. The DNA for the CDR3 is TGTGCCAGCAGCGGGGGGGGGAACCAATATAATTCACCCCTCCACTTT.

By share of the sample, this clone is medium-sized (0.01 to 0.1%). The gene calls are TRBV30 and TRBJ1-2; no definite D call. The length of the CDR3 is 12 residues. Germline CDR1 reads GTSNPN; CDR2 reads SVGIG (reference sequence). Trimming took off 3 bases at V and 6 bases at J, with 11 bases between the two ends. This CDR3 is CAWSVVYNGYTF. CDR3 nucleotide sequence: TGTGCCTGGAGCGTGGTATATAATGGCTACACCTTC.

Many counts were recorded for this clone. V usage is TRBV18 and J usage is TRBJ2-7; D remains ambiguous. V was clipped by 0 bases and J by 5 bases, with 11 bases between them. The germline CDR1 and CDR2 sequences are KGHSH and LQKENI. This CDR3 spans 14 amino acids. CDR3 amino acids: CASSPPNSENEQYF. The CDR3 DNA reads TGTGCCAGCTCACCACCGAACAGCGAGAACGAGCAGTACTTC.

This clone showed up many times. The chain couples TRBV5-1 to TRBJ2-1, with D unclear. The germline gives CDR1 SGHRS, CDR2 YFSETQ. Trimming cost V 4 bases and J 8 bases, with 16 bases left between them. CDR3 length: 14 amino acids. As DNA, the CDR3 is TGCGCCAGCAGCGCCCTTAAGGGTCGGGATGAGCAGTTCTTC. It is translated as CASSALKGRDEQFF.

In this sample, this clone turned up many times. The V and J genes are TRBV5-1 and TRBJ2-3; D may be TRBD1 (5 bases). V lost 0 bases and J 0 bases, leaving 8 bases between the germline ends. Per the germline V gene, CDR1 is SGHRS and CDR2 is YFSETQ. The CDR3 has 15 residues. The CDR3 is CASSLAGPSTDTQYF. CDR3 DNA sequence: TGCGCCAGCAGCTTGGCAGGGCCTAGCACAGATACGCAGTATTTT.

By share, this clone counts as medium-sized. The rearrangement uses TRBV28 and TRBJ1-2; no clear D gene. The CDR3 consists of 12 residues. The germline gives CDR1 MDHEN, CDR2 SYDVKM. Between the trimmed V and J ends, which lost 6 bases and 7 bases, there was a span of 12 bases. The CDR3, as DNA: TGTGCCAGCAGCCCCGGCCCAAGTGGCTACACCTTC. Protein: CASSPGPSGYTF.

This clone was counted many times. This chain uses TRBV4-1 with TRBJ2-7; tentative D call: TRBD1 (6 bases). This CDR3 has 17 amino acids. Germline lookup yields CDR1 MGHRA and CDR2 YSYEKL. Trimming removed 0 bases from V and 2 bases from J, with 17 bases in between. CDR3 nucleotides: TGCGCCAGCAGCCAAGAACCCCCGACCCAGGGGACCTACGAGCAGTACTTC. This encodes CASSQEPPTQGTYEQYF.

In regard to this clone: This may arise from a read error, as a much more abundant clone is one base away. The sample holds other DNA sequences that translate to the same CDR3. V gene TRBV7-3 combines with J gene TRBJ2-2; 7 bases line up with TRBD2. This CDR3 has 21 residues. In germline, CDR1 is SGHTA, CDR2 FQGTGA. CDR3 loop: CASSLRAGPYTADGNPGELFF. CDR3 nucleotides: TGTGCCAGTAGCTTAAGAGCGGGGCCATACACAGCGGACGGAAATCCCGGGGAGCTGTTTTTT.